These T cell receptor beta chains were read from a single sample in a study of cytomegalovirus exposure and HLA in healthy donors. Only in-frame clones appear in the TCRdb table, and some are missing; sequencing was by immunoSEQ multiplex PCR. The data hold roughly 140,000 clones, with approximately 91% observed a single time. The sample taken for sequencing was PBMCs. The receptor source for this set is a woman aged 18-29 years in good health and CMV-seropositive. Both conserved end residues are trimmed from each CDR3. Size values are once, few and many counts, or a class for expanded clones, and some rows have none.

clone_size: .; v_call: TRBV12-5; j_call: TRBJ2-2; cdr3_aa: ASGSVTGELF
clone_size: .; v_call: TRBV11-2; j_call: TRBJ2-4; cdr3_aa: ASSLDRGGIRD
clone_size: .; v_call: TRBV11-3; j_call: TRBJ2-3; cdr3_aa: ASNLAGAGADTQY
clone_size: .; v_call: TRBV7-2; j_call: TRBJ1-5; cdr3_aa: ASSLAEGGVSNQPQH
clone_size: .; v_call: TRBV6-4; j_call: TRBJ2-3; cdr3_aa: ASSWEREAFPSTDTQY
clone_size: .; v_call: TRBV11-3; j_call: TRBJ1-5; cdr3_aa: ASSSGSGQPQH
clone_size: .; v_call: TRBV4-2; j_call: TRBJ1-5; cdr3_aa: ASSQETGTVLRPQH
clone_size: .; v_call: TRBV7-6; j_call: TRBJ2-3; cdr3_aa: ASSLGPQTSGSTDTQY
clone_size: .; v_call: TRBV5-6; j_call: TRBJ2-1; cdr3_aa: ASSFSHWSHGYNEQF
clone_size: .; v_call: TRBV2; j_call: TRBJ1-2; cdr3_aa: ASSVRTNYGYT
clone_size: .; v_call: TRBV7-8; j_call: TRBJ2-3; cdr3_aa: ASSLTGAGDTQY
clone_size: .; v_call: TRBV30; j_call: TRBJ2-2; cdr3_aa: ARAPGTSDTGELF
clone_size: .; v_call: TRBV7-2; j_call: TRBJ2-5; cdr3_aa: ASSASGVGGRETQY
clone_size: .; v_call: TRBV9; j_call: TRBJ2-1; cdr3_aa: ASSVRGMSSYNEQF
clone_size: .; v_call: TRBV5-1; j_call: TRBJ2-2; cdr3_aa: ASSLETGDYTGELF
clone_size: .; v_call: TRBV7-9; j_call: TRBJ1-2; cdr3_aa: ASTDRDVNYGYT
clone_size: .; v_call: TRBV28; j_call: TRBJ1-2; cdr3_aa: ASSLGGRGYGYT
clone_size: .; v_call: TRBV6-1; j_call: TRBJ1-4; cdr3_aa: ASWTGSTNEKLF
clone_size: .; v_call: TRBV19; j_call: TRBJ1-5; cdr3_aa: ASSIQSNQPQH
clone_size: .; v_call: TRBV29-1; j_call: TRBJ2-7; cdr3_aa: SVVFGQRAYEQY
clone_size: .; v_call: TRBV6-1; j_call: TRBJ1-5; cdr3_aa: AINMGQGNFRSQH
clone_size: .; v_call: TRBV2; j_call: TRBJ2-1; cdr3_aa: ASRGLAGENEQF
clone_size: .; v_call: TRBV6-6; j_call: TRBJ1-1; cdr3_aa: ASSYSGEDTEAF
clone_size: .; v_call: TRBV7-2; j_call: TRBJ2-1; cdr3_aa: ASSLDGRTSGTGNEQF
clone_size: once; v_call: TRBV19; j_call: TRBJ2-3; cdr3_aa: ASSIDPGAYSTDTQY
clone_size: .; v_call: TRBV29-1; j_call: TRBJ2-1; cdr3_aa: SVVQDSFSQF
clone_size: .; v_call: TRBV6-5; j_call: TRBJ2-1; cdr3_aa: ASSRTSGRNEQF
clone_size: .; v_call: TRBV7-9; j_call: TRBJ2-7; cdr3_aa: ASSPRTGYYEQY
clone_size: .; v_call: TRBV9; j_call: TRBJ2-1; cdr3_aa: ASSVGQDNEQF
clone_size: .; v_call: TRBV9; j_call: TRBJ2-7; cdr3_aa: ASSVGSYSYEQY
clone_size: .; v_call: TRBV27; j_call: TRBJ2-1; cdr3_aa: ASSLSSGRAGEQF
clone_size: few; v_call: TRBV6-4; j_call: TRBJ1-5; cdr3_aa: ASSERGTNQPQH
clone_size: once; v_call: TRBV25-1; j_call: TRBJ2-7; cdr3_aa: ASSEWASGRAGVEQY
clone_size: .; v_call: TRBV7-2; j_call: TRBJ1-5; cdr3_aa: ASSLGRGNQPQH
clone_size: .; v_call: TRBV19; j_call: TRBJ2-5; cdr3_aa: ASNPQGGGQETQY
clone_size: .; v_call: TRBV25-1; j_call: TRBJ2-3; cdr3_aa: ASSGVFGQFTDTQY
clone_size: .; v_call: TRBV5-1; j_call: TRBJ2-5; cdr3_aa: ASSLGGGTETQY
clone_size: .; v_call: TRBV6-6; j_call: TRBJ2-1; cdr3_aa: ASSYGSSGRSNEQF
clone_size: few; v_call: TRBV30; j_call: TRBJ1-1; cdr3_aa: AWSTTGQGFTEAF
clone_size: few; v_call: TRBV15; j_call: TRBJ2-7; cdr3_aa: ATSPHRRGSSYEQY
clone_size: .; v_call: TRBV6-6; j_call: TRBJ2-4; cdr3_aa: ASSYAGRAYLNIQY
clone_size: .; v_call: TRBV6-1; j_call: TRBJ2-7; cdr3_aa: ASSEYGRNYEQY
clone_size: .; v_call: TRBV5-1; j_call: TRBJ1-1; cdr3_aa: VSRIRVNTEAF
clone_size: .; v_call: TRBV11-3; j_call: TRBJ2-1; cdr3_aa: ASSRPGTPAIEQF
clone_size: .; v_call: TRBV5-1; j_call: TRBJ1-1; cdr3_aa: ASSPRTGGNTEAF
clone_size: .; v_call: TRBV29-1; j_call: TRBJ2-5; cdr3_aa: SVEWSAGETQY
clone_size: .; v_call: TRBV27; j_call: TRBJ1-2; cdr3_aa: ASSLLGRGDGGYT
clone_size: .; v_call: TRBV12-5; j_call: TRBJ2-5; cdr3_aa: ASGNSGRETQY